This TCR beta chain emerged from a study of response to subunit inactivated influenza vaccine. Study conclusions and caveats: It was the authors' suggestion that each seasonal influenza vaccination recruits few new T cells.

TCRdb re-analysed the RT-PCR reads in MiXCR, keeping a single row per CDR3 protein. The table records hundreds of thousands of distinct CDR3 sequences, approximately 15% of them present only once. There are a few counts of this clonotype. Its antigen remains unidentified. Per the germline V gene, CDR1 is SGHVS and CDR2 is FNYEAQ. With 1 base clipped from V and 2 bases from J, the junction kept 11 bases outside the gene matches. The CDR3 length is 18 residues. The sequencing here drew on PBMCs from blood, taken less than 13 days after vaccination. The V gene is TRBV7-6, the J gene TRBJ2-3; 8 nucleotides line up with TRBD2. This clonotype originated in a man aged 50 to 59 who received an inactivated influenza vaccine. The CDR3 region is CASSLGAGSGISTDTQYF. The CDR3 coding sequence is TGTGCCAGCAGCTTAGGAGCGGGTAGCGGGATTTCCACAGATACGCAGTATTTT. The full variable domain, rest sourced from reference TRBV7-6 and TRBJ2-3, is GAGVSQSPRYKVTKRGQDVALRCDPISGHVSLYWYRQALGQGPEFLTYFNYEAQQDKSGLPNDRFSAERPEGSISTLTIQRTEQRDSAMYRCASSLGAGSGISTDTQYFGPGTRLTVL.